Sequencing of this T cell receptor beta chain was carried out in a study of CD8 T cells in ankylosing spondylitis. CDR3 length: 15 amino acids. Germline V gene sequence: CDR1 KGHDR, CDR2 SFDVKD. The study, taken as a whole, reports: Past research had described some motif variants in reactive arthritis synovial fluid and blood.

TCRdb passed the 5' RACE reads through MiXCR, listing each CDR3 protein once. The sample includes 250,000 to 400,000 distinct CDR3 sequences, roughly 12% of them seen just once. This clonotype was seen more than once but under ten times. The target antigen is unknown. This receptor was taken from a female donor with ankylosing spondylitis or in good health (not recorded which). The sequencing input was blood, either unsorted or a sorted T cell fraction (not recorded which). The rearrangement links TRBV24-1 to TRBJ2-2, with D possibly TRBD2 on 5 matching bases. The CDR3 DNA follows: TGTGCAACCGAGGGTCGAGGTGCGGGCACCGGGGAGCTGTTTTTT. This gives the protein CATEGRGAGTGELFF.